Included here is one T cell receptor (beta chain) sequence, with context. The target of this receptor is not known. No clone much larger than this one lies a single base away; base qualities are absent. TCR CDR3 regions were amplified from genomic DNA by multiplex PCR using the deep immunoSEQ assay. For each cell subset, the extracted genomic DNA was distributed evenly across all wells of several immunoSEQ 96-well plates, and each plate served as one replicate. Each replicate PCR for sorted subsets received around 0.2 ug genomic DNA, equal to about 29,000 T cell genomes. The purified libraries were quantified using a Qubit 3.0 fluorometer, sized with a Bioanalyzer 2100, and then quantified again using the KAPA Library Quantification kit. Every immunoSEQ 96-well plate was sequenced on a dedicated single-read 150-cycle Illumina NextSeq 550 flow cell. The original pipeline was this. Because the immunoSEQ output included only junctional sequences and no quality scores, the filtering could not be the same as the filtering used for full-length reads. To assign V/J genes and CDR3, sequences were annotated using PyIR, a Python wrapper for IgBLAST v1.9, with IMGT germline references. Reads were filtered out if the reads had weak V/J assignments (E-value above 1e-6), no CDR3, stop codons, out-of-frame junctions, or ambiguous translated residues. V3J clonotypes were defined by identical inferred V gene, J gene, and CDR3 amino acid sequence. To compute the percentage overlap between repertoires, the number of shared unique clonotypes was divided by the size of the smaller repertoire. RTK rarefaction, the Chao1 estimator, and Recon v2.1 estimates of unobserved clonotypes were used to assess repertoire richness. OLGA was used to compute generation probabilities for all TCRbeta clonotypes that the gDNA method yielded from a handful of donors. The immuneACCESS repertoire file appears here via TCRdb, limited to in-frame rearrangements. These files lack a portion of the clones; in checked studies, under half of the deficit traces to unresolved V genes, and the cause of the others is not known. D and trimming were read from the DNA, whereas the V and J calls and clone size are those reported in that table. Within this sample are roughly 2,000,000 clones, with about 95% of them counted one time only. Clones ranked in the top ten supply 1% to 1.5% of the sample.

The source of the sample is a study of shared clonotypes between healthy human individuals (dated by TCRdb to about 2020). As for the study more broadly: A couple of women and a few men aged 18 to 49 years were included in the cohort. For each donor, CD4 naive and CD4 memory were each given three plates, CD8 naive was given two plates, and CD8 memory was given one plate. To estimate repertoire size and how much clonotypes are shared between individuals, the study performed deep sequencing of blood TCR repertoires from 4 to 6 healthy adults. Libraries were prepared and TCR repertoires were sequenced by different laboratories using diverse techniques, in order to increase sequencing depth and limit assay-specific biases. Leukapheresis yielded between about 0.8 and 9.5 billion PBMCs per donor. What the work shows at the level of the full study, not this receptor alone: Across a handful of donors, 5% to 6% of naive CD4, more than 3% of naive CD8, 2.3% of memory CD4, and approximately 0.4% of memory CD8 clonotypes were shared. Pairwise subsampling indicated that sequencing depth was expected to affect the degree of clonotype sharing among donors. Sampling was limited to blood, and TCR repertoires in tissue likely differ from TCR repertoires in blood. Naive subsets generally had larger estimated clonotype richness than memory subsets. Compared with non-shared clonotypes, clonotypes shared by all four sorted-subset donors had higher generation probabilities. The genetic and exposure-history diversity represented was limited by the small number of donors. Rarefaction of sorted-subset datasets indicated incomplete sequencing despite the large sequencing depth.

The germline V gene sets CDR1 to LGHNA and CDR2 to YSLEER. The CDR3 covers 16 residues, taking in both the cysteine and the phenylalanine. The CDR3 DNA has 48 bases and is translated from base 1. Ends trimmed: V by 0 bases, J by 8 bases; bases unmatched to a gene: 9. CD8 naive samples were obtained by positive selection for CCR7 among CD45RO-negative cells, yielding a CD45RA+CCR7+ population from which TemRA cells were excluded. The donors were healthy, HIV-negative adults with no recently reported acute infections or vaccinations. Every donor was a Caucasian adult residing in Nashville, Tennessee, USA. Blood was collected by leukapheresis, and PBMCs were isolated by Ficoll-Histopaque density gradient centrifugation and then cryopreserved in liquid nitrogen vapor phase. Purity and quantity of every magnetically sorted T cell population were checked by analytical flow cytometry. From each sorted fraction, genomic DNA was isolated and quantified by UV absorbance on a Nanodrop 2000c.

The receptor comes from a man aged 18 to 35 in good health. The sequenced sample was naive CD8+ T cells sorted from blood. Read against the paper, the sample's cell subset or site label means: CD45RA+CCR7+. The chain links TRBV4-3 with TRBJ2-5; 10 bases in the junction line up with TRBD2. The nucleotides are TGCGCCAGCAGCCAAGATCCGGCTAGCGGGAGAGTAACCCAGTACTTC. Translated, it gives CASSQDPASGRVTQYF.